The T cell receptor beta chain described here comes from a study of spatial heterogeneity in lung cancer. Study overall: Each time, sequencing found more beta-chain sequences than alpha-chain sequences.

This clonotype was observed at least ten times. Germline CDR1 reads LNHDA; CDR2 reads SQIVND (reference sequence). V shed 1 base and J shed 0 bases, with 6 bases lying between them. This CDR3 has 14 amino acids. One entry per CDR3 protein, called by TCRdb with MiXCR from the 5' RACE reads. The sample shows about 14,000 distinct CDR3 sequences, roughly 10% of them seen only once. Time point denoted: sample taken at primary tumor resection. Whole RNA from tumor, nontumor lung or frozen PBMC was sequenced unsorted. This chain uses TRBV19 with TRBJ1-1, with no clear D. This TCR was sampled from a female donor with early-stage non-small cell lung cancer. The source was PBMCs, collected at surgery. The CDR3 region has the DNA TGTGCCAGTAGTATAGGACCGGTGAACACTGAAGCTTTCTTT. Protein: CASSIGPVNTEAFF.